Listed below are T cell receptor beta chains from one sample, sequenced in a study of OX40 agonist ivuxolimab in advanced cancers. The repertoire was sequenced with immunoSEQ multiplex PCR; TCRdb's copy has only in-frame clones and lacks some. The sample has 84,000 or so clones; about 94% are singletons. The sample consisted of CD4+ or CD8+ T cells sorted from blood, taken in a trial of the OX40 agonist ivuxolimab. The receptors here all came from an adult with an advanced solid tumor such as melanoma, head and neck, liver or kidney cancer. Each CDR3 is given with its conserved first and last residue. A D gene is named only where the DNA matches it firmly. Size tells how often a clone was seen (once, few, many) or the class of an expanded clone, and some rows leave it out.

cdr3_nt cdr3_aa clone_size d_call cdr3_length j_call v_call
TGTGCCAGCAGCGAGGGTGGGACCTCGAACACTGAAGCTTTCTTT CASSEGGTSNTEAFF NA NA 15 TRBJ1-1 TRBV9
TGTGCCAGCAGCGTAGATCCCGGGGCTAACTATGGCTACACCTTC CASSVDPGANYGYTF NA NA 15 TRBJ1-2 TRBV9
TGTGCCAGCAGCTTAGGGGGCACCGGGGAGCTGTTTTTT CASSLGGTGELFF once NA 13 TRBJ2-2 TRBV7-3
TGTGCCAGCAGCCAAATTGGACAGGTCCTGCCCAGCACAGATACGCAGTATTTT CASSQIGQVLPSTDTQYF NA TRBD1 18 TRBJ2-3 TRBV28
TGTGCCAGCAGCTTAGATCCCCCGGGACTTCTCACCTACGAGCAGTACTTC CASSLDPPGLLTYEQYF NA NA 17 TRBJ2-7 TRBV11-2
TGTGCCAGCAGACGCCCTTACTTAACTTCCTACAATGAGCAGTTCTTC CASRRPYLTSYNEQFF NA NA 16 TRBJ2-1 TRBV2
TGTGCCAGCAGCTTAGCTCCAGGGTCCGAAGAGACCCAGTACTTC CASSLAPGSEETQYF NA NA 15 TRBJ2-5 TRBV11-2
TGCGCCAGCAGCAGAGGGACTGGGGAGTTCTTC CASSRGTGEFF NA NA 11 TRBJ2-1 TRBV5-1
TGTGCCAGCTCACCACGGACTAGCGGGAGCAACGAGCAGTACTTC CASSPRTSGSNEQYF NA TRBD2 15 TRBJ2-7 TRBV18
TGTGCCAGCAGTGTAACAAGGAACACTGAAGCTTTCTTT CASSVTRNTEAFF NA NA 13 TRBJ1-1 TRBV6-1
TGTGCCAGCAGTGAAGCCATAGCATTAAGCTCCTACGAGCAGTACTTC CASSEAIALSSYEQYF NA NA 16 TRBJ2-7 TRBV2
TGTGCCAGCAGCCCTAGACTAGCGGACAGCACAGATACGCAGTATTTT CASSPRLADSTDTQYF once TRBD2 16 TRBJ2-3 TRBV11-2
TGTGCCAGCACCCAGGGGGATCCCGCCCCCCTCTACGAGCAGTACTTC CASTQGDPAPLYEQYF NA TRBD1 16 TRBJ2-7 TRBV7-2
TGCGCCAGCAGCTCCGAAAGGGGGCTAAGTAACACTGAAGCTTTCTTT CASSSERGLSNTEAFF NA TRBD1 16 TRBJ1-1 TRBV5-1
TGTGCCAGCAGCTCCGAACCCAGACTAGCGGGAGAAGAAGAGACCCAGTACTTC CASSSEPRLAGEEETQYF NA TRBD2 18 TRBJ2-5 TRBV11-2